The 6 T cell receptor beta chains reported below all come from one sample, sequenced in a study of T cell changes during pregnancy in multiple sclerosis. The table came from immunoSEQ multiplex PCR; TCRdb's copy has only in-frame clones and leaves some out. The sample records nearly 70,000 clones, around 92% being singletons. Sequences were derived from peripheral blood, sampled in the second trimester of pregnancy. The receptors shown here come from a female donor in good health, enrolled as a control in a pregnancy study.

This clone appeared a single time. This chain links TRBV2 with TRBJ1-3, with a weak D call TRBD1 (6 bases). The germline V gene has CDR1 SNHLY and CDR2 FYNNEI. The CDR3 runs to 11 residues. Trimming removed 10 bases from V and 4 bases from J, with 8 bases in between. The CDR3 bases are TGTGCCACTGGACAGGGAAACACCATATATTTT. Translating it yields CATGQGNTIYF.

The rearrangement links TRBV7-3 to TRBJ2-1, with 8 bases lining up with TRBD1. V trimming: 3 bases; J trimming: 0 bases; junction bases outside the gene matches: 1. The CDR3 consists of 15 residues. The germline CDR1 and CDR2 sequences are SGHTA and FQGTGA. DNA of the CDR3: TGTGCCAGCAGCTTGGGACAGGTCTCCTACAATGAGCAGTTCTTC. Its protein is CASSLGQVSYNEQFF.

The gene calls are TRBV6-1 and TRBJ2-3; 12 bases are shared with TRBD2. The germline gives CDR1 MNHNS, CDR2 SASEGT. The V and J ends lost 7 bases and 2 bases, in that order; junction bases with no gene match: 1. The CDR3 extends over 14 amino acids. CDR3 amino acids: CASTSGGATDTQYF. The CDR3 nucleotides are TGTGCCAGCACTAGCGGGGGGGCCACAGATACGCAGTATTTT.

J is TRBJ2-1 and V is TRBV6-6, with 10 bases that match TRBD1. The CDR3 totals 15 residues. Trimming at V came to 3 bases and at J to 9 bases, leaving 8 bases not matched to a gene. Per the germline V gene, CDR1 is MNHNY and CDR2 is SVGAGI (reference sequence). The CDR3 DNA follows: TGTGCCAGCAGTTATGAGGACAGGGGGAATTCTGAGCAGTTCTTC. Amino acids: CASSYEDRGNSEQFF.

The rearrangement links TRBV9 to TRBJ2-3, with D possibly matching TRBD1 (5 bases). Per the germline V gene, CDR1 is SGDLS and CDR2 is YYNGEE. V was clipped by 4 bases and J by 0 bases, with 9 bases between them. CDR3 size: 14 residues. The CDR3 reads CASSPRQSTDTQYF. The CDR3 nucleotides are TGTGCCAGCAGCCCCCGACAGAGCACAGATACGCAGTATTTT.

CDR3 amino acids: CASRDPGGADNYGYTF. The CDR3 DNA sequence: TGTGCCAGCAGGGACCCAGGGGGCGCGGATAACTATGGCTACACCTTC. The rearrangement joins TRBV11-2 to TRBJ1-2; TRBD1 aligns across 8 bases. Per germline, CDR1 SGHAT and CDR2 FQNNGV. Trimming at V came to 6 bases and at J to 1 base, leaving 10 bases not matched to a gene. The CDR3 length is 16 residues.